What follows describes a single T cell receptor (beta chain). Regions amplified from RNA transcripts were the TCR beta CDR3 regions. Researchers ran a first-round RT-PCR on the TCR CDR3 using the HTBI primer set. TCRdb analysed the multiplex PCR reads with MiXCR anew, one entry per CDR3 protein. Of around 260,000 distinct CDR3 sequences listed, under 30% were seen once; the top ten hold over 25%. This entry belongs to a study of T cells in Graves' hyperthyroidism and ophthalmopathy. Study-wide background: Peripheral blood specimens were obtained at initial diagnosis, prior to any treatment.

V gave up 8 bases and J gave up 4 bases; unmatched junction bases: 9. Germline CDR1 reads MNHEY; CDR2 reads SVGEGT. This CDR3 is 15 amino acids long. The chain joins TRBV6-2 or TRBV6-3 to TRBJ2-5; TRBD2 matches 11 bases. This TCR was recovered from a man aged 40-49 years with Graves' hyperthyroidism that later progressed to Graves' ophthalmopathy. The sample was blood. The CDR3 here is CASGSTSGMGETQYF. In DNA form, the CDR3 reads TGTGCCAGCGGGTCGACTAGCGGGATGGGAGAGACCCAGTACTTC.